The 8 T cell receptor beta chains below come from one sample, sequenced in a study of PD-L1 blockade in urothelial cancer. The method was immunoSEQ multiplex PCR; TCRdb's version includes in-frame clones alone and lacks a portion of them. Of tens of thousands of clones in the sample, approximately 75% are singletons; the top ten hold approximately 3.3%. The input for sequencing was PBMCs, taken around atezolizumab (anti-PD-L1) treatment. Source of these receptors: a man between 65 and 79 years old with urothelial cancer.

The chain combines TRBV5-1 with TRBJ2-7; 9 bases match TRBD1. CDR1 SGHRS and CDR2 YFSETQ come from the germline V gene. The V and J ends lost 2 bases and 5 bases, in that order; junction bases with no gene match: 5. This CDR3 has 14 amino acids. The CDR3 is CASSFRQGVNEQYF. The DNA for the CDR3 is TGCGCCAGCAGCTTTCGACAGGGGGTTAACGAGCAGTACTTC. The variable domain in full, completed from reference TRBV5-1 and TRBJ2-7, reads KAGVTQTPRYLIKTRGQQVTLSCSPISGHRSVSWYQQTPGQGLQFLFEYFSETQRNKGNFPGRFSGRQFSNSRSEMNVSTLELGDSALYLCASSFRQGVNEQYFGPGTRLTVT.

This clone was seen a single time. J is TRBJ2-5 and V is TRBV27; the match to TRBD1 covers 8 bases. Germline loops: CDR1 MNHEY, CDR2 SMNVEV (reference sequence). Unmatched junction bases numbered 6, after V lost 0 bases and J lost 0 bases. The CDR3 runs to 17 residues. The CDR3 DNA follows: TGTGCCAGCAGTTTATCGGGGCAGGGGGCGGACCAAGAGACCCAGTACTTC. Amino acid sequence: CASSLSGQGADQETQYF.

The V gene is TRBV29-1, the J gene TRBJ1-1, with D perhaps TRBD1 (6 bases). The CDR3 runs to 12 residues. Germline CDR1 is SQVTM and CDR2 is ANQGSEA. Trimming took off 6 bases at V and 6 bases at J, with 14 bases between the two ends. As DNA, the CDR3 is TGCAGCGTGTGGAGCAGGACAGCTGAAGCTTTCTTT. It yields the protein CSVWSRTAEAFF. Looking up the rest from reference TRBV29-1 and TRBJ1-1 gives the full variable domain: SAVISQKPSRDICQRGTSLTIQCQVDSQVTMMFWYRQQPGQSLTLIATANQGSEATYESGFVIDKFPISRPNLTFSTLTVSNMSPEDSSIYLCSVWSRTAEAFFGQGTRLTVV.

The gene calls are TRBV2 and TRBJ1-2; D uncertain. The CDR3 length is 14 residues. Trimming cost V 2 bases and J 1 base, with 8 bases left between them. Per germline, CDR1 SNHLY and CDR2 FYNNEI. CDR3 DNA: TGTGCCAGCAGTGAACGGCGGGGTAACTATGGCTACACCTTC. Residues: CASSERRGNYGYTF.

This chain uses TRBV19 with TRBJ2-7, with TRBD1 matching 9 bases. Germline loops: CDR1 LNHDA, CDR2 SQIVND (reference sequence). Losses at the gene ends were 1 base for V and 3 bases for J; bases not matched to a gene: 4. The CDR3 has 15 residues. The chain's CDR3 is CASSIGGTGNYEQYF. As DNA, the CDR3 is TGTGCCAGTAGTATAGGTGGGACAGGGAACTACGAGCAGTACTTC.

The chain carries TRBV19 and TRBJ1-5; TRBD1 agrees at 7 bases. In germline, CDR1 is LNHDA, CDR2 SQIVND (reference sequence). There are 15 residues in the CDR3. The V segment lost 7 bases and the J segment 1 base; nucleotides outside the gene matches: 7. CDR3 in amino acids: CASKVTGLSNQPQHF. CDR3 in DNA: TGTGCCAGTAAAGTGACAGGGTTGAGCAATCAGCCCCAGCATTTT.

This chain connects TRBV4-3 to TRBJ2-1, with TRBD2 matching over 8 bases. V trimming: 4 bases; J trimming: 2 bases; junction bases outside the gene matches: 4. This CDR3 is built from 15 residues. Germline CDR1 reads LGHNA; CDR2 reads YSLEER. CDR3 region: CASSPATSAYNEQFF. The CDR3 bases are TGCGCCAGCAGCCCGGCGACTAGCGCCTACAATGAGCAGTTCTTC.

The chain carries TRBV5-6 and TRBJ2-2, with 7 positions matching TRBD1. Germline V gene data show CDR1 as SGHDT and CDR2 as YYEEEE. This CDR3 region has 15 residues. Unmatched junction bases numbered 10, after V lost 10 bases and J lost 1 base. CDR3 protein: CALSRTGRNTGELFF. The CDR3 region has the DNA TGTGCCCTCAGCCGGACAGGACGGAACACCGGGGAGCTGTTTTTT. The variable domain in full, completed from reference TRBV5-6 and TRBJ2-2, reads DAGVTQSPTHLIKTRGQQVTLRCSPKSGHDTVSWYQQALGQGPQFIFQYYEEEERQRGNFPDRFSGHQFPNYSSELNVNALLLGDSALYLCALSRTGRNTGELFFGEGSRLTVL.